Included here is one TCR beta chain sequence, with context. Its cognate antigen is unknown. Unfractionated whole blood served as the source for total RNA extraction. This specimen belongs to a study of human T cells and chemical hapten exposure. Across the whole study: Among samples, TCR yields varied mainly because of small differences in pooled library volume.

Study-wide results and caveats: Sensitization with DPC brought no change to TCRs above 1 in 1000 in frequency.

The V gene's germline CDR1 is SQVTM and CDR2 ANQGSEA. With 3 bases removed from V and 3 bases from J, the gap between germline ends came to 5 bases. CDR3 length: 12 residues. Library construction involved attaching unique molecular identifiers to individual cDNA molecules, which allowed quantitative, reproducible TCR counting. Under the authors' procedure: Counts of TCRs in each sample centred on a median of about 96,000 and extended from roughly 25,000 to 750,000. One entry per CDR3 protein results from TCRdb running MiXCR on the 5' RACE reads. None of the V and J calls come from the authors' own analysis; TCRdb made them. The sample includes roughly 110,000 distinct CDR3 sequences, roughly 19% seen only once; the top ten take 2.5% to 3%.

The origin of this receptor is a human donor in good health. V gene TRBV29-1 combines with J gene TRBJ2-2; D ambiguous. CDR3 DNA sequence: TGCAGCGTTGAGAAGGACACCGGGGAGCTGTTTTTT. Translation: CSVEKDTGELFF.